Shown below are 11 T cell receptor beta chains from a single sample sequenced in a study of technical replicates of blood from a few donors (dated by TCRdb to the late 2010s). Libraries were made using the immunoSEQ multiplex PCR assay. This is the immuneACCESS table as TCRdb keeps it, with only in-frame sequences that have V and J called. A part of the clones is gone; compared with another copy, unresolved V genes explain less than half, and the rest is unexplained. This sample lists approximately 87,000 clones; 90% to 95% were detected once. The biggest ten clones account for about 0.3% of the sample. Sequencing was done on a sample of T cells isolated from PBMCs. Every receptor here comes from a human donor in good health.

The CDR3 DNA follows: TGTGCCAGTAGGGGGCAGGGTAGTTCGGGCTACACCTTC. Translated, it gives CASRGQGSSGYTF. The gene calls are TRBV2 and TRBJ1-2; the match to TRBD1 covers 7 bases. V was pared by 9 bases and J by 8 bases, with 12 bases of the junction left unmatched. This CDR3 region has 13 residues. Germline assignment: CDR1 SNHLY and CDR2 FYNNEI.

The CDR3 region is CASSWARTSGSDEQFF. The CDR3, as DNA: TGTGCCAGTAGTTGGGCAAGGACTAGCGGGAGCGATGAGCAGTTCTTC. This sequence joins TRBV19 and TRBJ2-1; 13 nucleotides align to TRBD2. J was trimmed by 8 bases and V by 5 bases; bases with no gene match: 9. This CDR3 is built from 16 residues. The germline V gene encodes CDR1 LNHDA and CDR2 SQIVND (reference sequence).

The chain links TRBV7-3 to TRBJ1-5, with 9 bases fitting TRBD1. V was clipped by 3 bases and J by 3 bases; unmatched bases: 3. Germline CDR1 SGHTA, CDR2 FQGTGA. The CDR3 is 15 amino acids. CDR3 coding DNA: TGTGCCAGCAGCTTGAACAGGGGGCCCAATCAGCCCCAGCATTTT. It specifies CASSLNRGPNQPQHF.

In the case of this clone: The junction shows a germline mismatch at one end, possibly a read error. The chain combines TRBV9 with TRBJ2-5, with 13 positions matching TRBD2. Looked up from germline, CDR1 is SGDLS and CDR2 is YYNGEE. The CDR3 has 19 residues. CDR3 protein: CASSVRTSGSRADQETQYF. The CDR3, as DNA: TGTGCCAGCAGCGTAAGGACTAGCGGGAGCCGGGCAGACCAGGAGACCCAGTACTTC.

This clone has a handful of counts. The chain has TRBV4-3 and TRBJ2-7; 8 positions match TRBD1. The germline V gene has CDR1 LGHNA and CDR2 YSLEER. With 1 base clipped from V and 3 bases from J, the junction kept 5 bases outside the gene matches. The CDR3 consists of 15 residues. The CDR3 loop is CASSQVGQANYEQYF. The CDR3 bases are TGCGCCAGCAGCCAAGTGGGACAGGCGAACTACGAGCAGTACTTC.

The chain is built from TRBV25-1 and TRBJ1-1, with D unresolved. Germline CDR1 and CDR2: MGHDK and SYGVNS. This CDR3 region has 15 residues. V was cut by 2 bases and J by 1 base, with 11 bases left in between. The CDR3 DNA sequence: TGTGCCAGCAGTGAAAAGTTCTGGAGGAACACTGAAGCTTTCTTT. Protein: CASSEKFWRNTEAFF.

The gene calls are TRBV4-1 and TRBJ1-5; TRBD1 matches 8 bases. In germline, CDR1 is MGHRA, CDR2 YSYEKL. The V and J ends lost 1 base and 0 bases, in that order; junction bases with no gene match: 2. This CDR3 region has 16 residues. The CDR3 region is CASSQGQGYSNQPQHF. The CDR3 bases are TGCGCCAGCAGCCAAGGACAGGGGTATAGCAATCAGCCCCAGCATTTT.

The chain combines TRBV5-8 with TRBJ2-7; 7 bases match TRBD2. Germline V CDR1 and CDR2: SGHTS, YDEGEE. There are 15 residues in the CDR3. Trimming took 6 bases from V and 5 from J; bases not matched to a gene: 14. The CDR3 nucleotides are TGTGCCAGCACCCTTCGACTAGCAACTCGCGACGAGCAGTACTTC. Protein: CASTLRLATRDEQYF.

The chain is built from TRBV9 and TRBJ1-2; 7 bases line up with TRBD1. The V gene end was trimmed by 2 bases and the J gene end by 2 bases; junction bases not matched to a gene: 3. This CDR3 comprises 14 residues. Germline V CDR1 and CDR2: SGDLS, YYNGEE. CDR3: CASSVGQKNYGYTF. CDR3 in DNA: TGTGCCAGCAGCGTGGGACAGAAGAACTATGGCTACACCTTC.

CDR3 sequence: CASMSGSRNEQFF. DNA of the CDR3: TGTGCCAGCATGAGCGGGAGTCGGAATGAGCAGTTCTTC. V gene TRBV27 combines with J gene TRBJ2-1, with 8 bases matching TRBD2. This CDR3 region has 13 residues. The V and J ends lost 7 bases and 7 bases, in that order; junction bases with no gene match: 6. Germline CDR1 MNHEY, CDR2 SMNVEV (reference sequence).

The chain joins TRBV5-1 to TRBJ2-7, with TRBD2 identical over 9 bases. The CDR3 consists of 14 residues. The V segment lost 4 bases and the J segment 2 bases; nucleotides outside the gene matches: 4. Germline assignment: CDR1 SGHRS and CDR2 YFSETQ. CDR3 in amino acids: CASSLAGTPYEQYF. The CDR3, as DNA: TGCGCCAGCAGCCTAGCGGGAACTCCCTACGAGCAGTACTTC.